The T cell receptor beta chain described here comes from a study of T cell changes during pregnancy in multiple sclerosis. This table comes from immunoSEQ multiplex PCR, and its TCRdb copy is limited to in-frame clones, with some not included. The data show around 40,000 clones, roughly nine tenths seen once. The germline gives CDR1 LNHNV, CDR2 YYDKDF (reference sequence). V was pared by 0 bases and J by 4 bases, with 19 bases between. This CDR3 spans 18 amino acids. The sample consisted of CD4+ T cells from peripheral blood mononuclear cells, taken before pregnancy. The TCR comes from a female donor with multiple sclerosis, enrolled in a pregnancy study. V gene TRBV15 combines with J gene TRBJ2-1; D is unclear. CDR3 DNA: TGTGCCACCAGCAGAGATGATGGCTACCCGGCGGCTTACAATGAGCAGTTCTTC. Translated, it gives CATSRDDGYPAAYNEQFF.